A single sample gave rise to the 2 T cell receptor beta chains below, sequenced in a study of blood T cells in healthy people across ages. With a J-beta primer mix and a sample-barcoded 5' primer, a second PCR ran about 6 to 11 cycles. Each CDR3 protein gets one entry after TCRdb re-called the 5' RACE reads with MiXCR. This sample has 1.4 million or so distinct CDR3 sequences, with 35% to 45% found just once. The sequencing input was blood. Receptors originate from a woman aged 18-29 years in good health.

In its sample, this clonotype was seen a few times. V gene TRBV7-2 combines with J gene TRBJ2-1; D gene ambiguous. Germline-derived CDR1 and CDR2 are SGHTA and FQGNSA. V lost 8 bases and J lost 0, with 11 bases in between. This CDR3 region has 14 residues. CDR3 in DNA: TGTGCCAGCCAACTACGGATCTCCTACAATGAGCAGTTCTTC. Residues: CASQLRISYNEQFF. The whole variable domain, remainder taken from reference TRBV7-2 and TRBJ2-1, is GAGVSQSPSNKVTEKGKDVELRCDPISGHTALYWYRQSLGQGLEFLIYFQGNSAPDKSGLPSDRFSAERTGGSVSTLTIQRTQQEDSAVYLCASQLRISYNEQFFGPGTRLTVL.

V gene TRBV2 combines with J gene TRBJ2-5; D remains unclear. The DNA end favors TRBJ2-7, so the J call may be wrong. There are 12 residues in the CDR3. Per germline, CDR1 SNHLY and CDR2 FYNNEI. CDR3 sequence (DNA): TGTGCCAGCACCTATGAGAGGTACGAGCAGTACTTC. It specifies CASTYERYEQYF.